The 22 T cell receptor beta chains in this list originate from one sample, sequenced in a study of T cell repertoires in cytomegalovirus infection. TCRdb analysed the reads with MiXCR anew, one entry per CDR3 protein. The sample lists some 450,000 distinct CDR3 sequences, roughly 30% seen once, with roughly 15% in the top ten. The specimen was PBMCs. The source is a human donor in good health (CMV status not recorded). Some clones in this sample may be carry-over from other donors' samples.

Remarks on this clonotype: With a much larger clone just one base away, this may be a read error. The rearrangement uses TRBV6-2 or TRBV6-3 and TRBJ1-1; a possible D gene is TRBD1 (6 bases). CDR3 length: 15 amino acids. Trimming removed 4 bases from V and 1 base from J, with 13 bases in between. CDR1 and CDR2 (germline): MNHEY, SVGEGT. The CDR3 sequence is CASSFGGRKNTEAFF. CDR3 bases: TGTGCCAGCAGTTTCGGGGGGCGGAAGAACACTGAAGCTTTCTTT.

Many counts were recorded for this clonotype. The chain uses TRBV10-3 and TRBJ1-1; 8 positions agree with TRBD1. The CDR3 consists of 13 residues. Germline assignment: CDR1 ENHRY and CDR2 SYGVKD. With V trimmed by 5 bases and J by 4 bases, 3 bases remained unmatched. The DNA for the CDR3 is TGTGCCATCAGTACAGGGGGGACCACTGAAGCTTTCTTT. Amino acid sequence: CAISTGGTTEAFF.

Remarks on this clonotype: A read error may be the cause here, since a much bigger clone is one base away. The rearrangement joins TRBV27 to TRBJ1-6, with D uncertain. Per germline, CDR1 MNHEY and CDR2 SMNVEV (reference sequence). There are 14 residues in the CDR3. Between the trimmed V and J ends, which lost 4 bases and 0 bases, there was a span of 4 bases. The CDR3 reads CASSWGSYNSPLHF. CDR3 nucleotides: TGTGCCAGCAGTTGGGGCTCCTATAATTCACCCCTCCACTTT.

The table lists this clonotype with a few counts. The CDR3 loop reads CASSPSAPTNEKLFF. DNA for the CDR3: TGTGCCAGTAGTCCGTCTGCCCCGACTAATGAAAAACTGTTTTTT. This sequence joins TRBV19 and TRBJ1-4; no firm D call. Looked up from germline, CDR1 is LNHDA and CDR2 is SQIVND (reference sequence). The V gene lost 5 bases and the J gene lost 2 bases, with 12 bases spanning the gap. The length of the CDR3 is 15 residues.

This clonotype came up once. V is TRBV6-2 or TRBV6-3 and J is TRBJ1-1; D unresolved. This CDR3 is built from 12 residues. V lost 0 bases, J lost 8 bases, and 7 bases lay in between. The germline V gene has CDR1 MNHEY and CDR2 SVGEGT. The CDR3 nucleotides are TGTGCCAGCAGTTACTCTGGTTGGGAAGCTTTCTTT. This translates into CASSYSGWEAFF.

The rearrangement links TRBV2 to TRBJ1-1; TRBD1 matches at 7 bases. The CDR3 spans 15 residues. Germline V CDR1 and CDR2: SNHLY, FYNNEI. V trimming: 4 bases; J trimming: 1 base; junction bases outside the gene matches: 6. CDR3 nucleotides: TGTGCCAGCAGTGCTCTGACAGGGACGAACACTGAAGCTTTCTTT. This translates into CASSALTGTNTEAFF.

This chain links TRBV5-1 with TRBJ2-2, with unresolved D. The CDR3 loop spans 14 amino acids. Looked up from germline, CDR1 is SGHRS and CDR2 is YFSETQ. V gave up 0 bases and J gave up 7 bases, with 10 bases separating them. The CDR3: CASSLDSRNGELFF. The CDR3 nucleotides read TGCGCCAGCAGCTTGGATAGCCGGAACGGGGAGCTGTTTTTT.

This clonotype was counted a few times. V usage is TRBV29-1 and J usage is TRBJ2-1, with 7 bases fitting TRBD2. Trimming removed 5 bases from V and 6 bases from J; junction bases left unmatched: 4. Germline V gene lookup returns CDR1 SQVTM and CDR2 ANQGSEA. The CDR3 sequence is 12 residues long. For the CDR3, the DNA is TGCAGCGTTACAGCGGGGCTCAATGAGCAGTTCTTC. Translated: CSVTAGLNEQFF.

In the case of this clonotype: A much larger clone differs from this one at a single base, so this may be a read error. The J gene is TRBJ1-1, the V gene TRBV28; D uncertain. This CDR3 has 13 residues. Germline assignment: CDR1 MDHEN and CDR2 SYDVKM. The CDR3 nucleotides are TGTGCCAGCAGCCCACTGGTCGAGAGTGAAGCTTTATTT. Protein product: CASSPLVESEALF.

This clonotype has just a few counts. The V call is TRBV6-1, the J call TRBJ2-7, with 7 bases that match TRBD1. Germline assignment: CDR1 MNHNS and CDR2 SASEGT. J was trimmed by 3 bases and V by 0 bases; bases with no gene match: 5. The CDR3 covers 15 residues. Here the CDR3 reads CASSEAGQSLYEQYF. CDR3 DNA: TGTGCCAGCAGTGAAGCGGGACAGTCTCTCTACGAGCAGTACTTC.

This clonotype was picked up a small number of times. This chain connects TRBV19 to TRBJ2-7; TRBD1 agrees at 8 bases. This CDR3 spans 15 amino acids. Trimming cost V 4 bases and J 2 bases; bases outside gene matches: 7. Germline CDR1 and CDR2: LNHDA and SQIVND (reference sequence). The CDR3 spells CASSTDRVGTYEQYF. In DNA form, the CDR3 reads TGTGCCAGTAGTACGGACAGGGTAGGCACCTACGAGCAGTACTTC. The full variable domain, rest sourced from reference TRBV19 and TRBJ2-7, is DGGITQSPKYLFRKEGQNVTLSCEQNLNHDAMYWYRQDPGQGLRLIYYSQIVNDFQKGDIAEGYSVSREKKESFPLTVTSAQKNPTAFYLCASSTDRVGTYEQYFGPGTRLTVT.

This sequence joins TRBV20-1 and TRBJ1-1; 8 bases match TRBD1. V gave up 0 bases and J gave up 0 bases; unmatched junction bases: 6. Germline values: CDR1 DFQATT, CDR2 SNEGSKA (reference sequence). This CDR3 contains 16 residues. The CDR3 DNA follows: TGCAGTGCTAGAGACCCGACAGGGGACATGAACACTGAAGCTTTCTTT. It specifies CSARDPTGDMNTEAFF.

This clonotype showed up many times. This chain joins TRBV7-2 and TRBJ2-3; maybe TRBD1 (6 bases). Deletions cut 5 bases from V and 4 bases from J, with 10 bases between. The CDR3 totals 13 residues. In germline, CDR1 is SGHTA, CDR2 FQGNSA. CDR3 in amino acids: CASSPGASDTQYF. In nucleotides, the CDR3 is TGTGCCAGCAGCCCAGGGGCTTCAGATACGCAGTATTTT.

This clonotype was seen at least ten times. This rearrangement joins TRBV7-9 to TRBJ2-3; 7 positions match TRBD1. V gave up 2 bases and J gave up 4 bases; unmatched junction bases: 6. CDR1 is SEHNR, CDR2 FQNEAQ, per germline (reference sequence). The CDR3 runs 15 residues. In DNA, the CDR3 is TGTGCCAGCAGCTTAAGACAGGGAAAGCCAGATACGCAGTATTTT. This sequence encodes CASSLRQGKPDTQYF.

This clonotype showed up just a few times. The chain uses TRBV6-1 and TRBJ1-4; D possibly corresponds to TRBD1 (5 bases). The CDR3 runs to 14 residues. V dropped 3 bases and J dropped 8 bases, with 13 bases sitting between them. Looked up from germline, CDR1 is MNHNS and CDR2 is SASEGT. Written as DNA, the CDR3 is TGTGCCAGCAGTGATGGGCAGGGATACGAAAAACTGTTTTTT. It codes for CASSDGQGYEKLFF.

The chain joins TRBV7-2 to TRBJ1-1; a possible D gene is TRBD1 (5 bases). The CDR3 consists of 14 residues. Germline CDR1 is SGHTA and CDR2 is FQGNSA. V was cut by 4 bases and J by 1 base, with 10 bases left in between. CDR3 in DNA: TGTGCCAGCAGCTCATTGGGGCAGAACACTGAAGCTTTCTTT. Its protein product is CASSSLGQNTEAFF.

This clonotype was counted many times. This chain uses TRBV7-2 with TRBJ2-7; 9 positions match TRBD1. The V gene's germline CDR1 is SGHTA and CDR2 FQGNSA. J was trimmed by 4 bases and V by 5 bases; bases with no gene match: 6. The CDR3 spans 14 residues. This CDR3 reads CASSPPGQGYEQYF. As DNA, the CDR3 is TGTGCCAGCAGCCCCCCCGGACAGGGGTACGAGCAGTACTTC.

In its sample, this clonotype was seen many times. V and J are TRBV7-6 and TRBJ2-5, with D possibly being TRBD1 (5 bases). The V gene lost 2 bases and the J gene lost 3 bases, with 13 bases spanning the gap. The CDR3 covers 15 residues. Germline CDR1 is SGHVS and CDR2 is FNYEAQ. The CDR3 region has the DNA TGTGCCAGCAGCTTAAACACAGGACCCGAAGAGACCCAGTACTTC. It translates to CASSLNTGPEETQYF.

The chain is built from TRBV9 and TRBJ1-1; tentatively, D is TRBD1 (6 bases). The V end lost 0 bases, the J end lost 4 bases, and 10 bases lay between the germline ends. The CDR3 sequence is 14 residues long. The germline V gene has CDR1 SGDLS and CDR2 YYNGEE. The chain's CDR3 is CASSVGGASTEAFF. Here the CDR3 DNA reads TGTGCCAGCAGCGTAGGGGGGGCGAGCACTGAAGCTTTCTTT.

To note about this clonotype: One end of the junction is discordant with germline, which a read error may explain. The V gene is TRBV25-1, the J gene TRBJ1-2; the D gene is possibly TRBD1 (5 bases). In germline, CDR1 is MGHDK, CDR2 SYGVNS. The CDR3 contains 17 residues. Here the CDR3 reads CASSDPTGLDRGYVYTF. CDR3 nucleotides: TGTGCCAGCAGTGATCCCACAGGCCTGGATCGGGGCTATGTCTACACCTTC.

The sample holds a few counts of this clonotype. The CDR3 loop is CASSANVGNTEAFF. In DNA, the CDR3 is TGTGCCAGTAGCGCGAACGTAGGGAACACTGAAGCTTTCTTT. This chain connects TRBV19 to TRBJ1-1; no clear D. V lost 6 bases to trimming and J lost 1 base, with 12 bases between them. The CDR3 consists of 14 residues. Germline loops: CDR1 LNHDA, CDR2 SQIVND (reference sequence).

V is TRBV7-2 and J is TRBJ2-2; D is ambiguous. The CDR3 has 13 residues. Germline CDR1 SGHTA, CDR2 FQGNSA. V was clipped by 5 bases and J by 3 bases, with 7 bases between them. The CDR3 DNA sequence: TGTGCCAGCAGCACGGATGACACCGGGGAGCTGTTTTTT. Amino acids: CASSTDDTGELFF.